This TCR beta chain was found in a study of Ad26.COV2.S vaccination and SARS-CoV-2 variants. Overall study context: Administration of Ad26.COV2.S was intramuscular, either once or twice 56 days apart. Study-wide findings and caveats: There was reportedly substantial breadth in spike-specific CD8+ and CD4+ T cell responses after vaccination. The study found similar non-spike TCR breadth in vaccine and placebo recipients.

J gave up 4 bases and V 5 bases, and 9 bases lay outside the gene matches. The CDR3 is 17 residues long. In germline, CDR1 is MDHEN, CDR2 SYDVKM. Concerning this clone: Its antigen is not known.

Here immunoSEQ multiplex PCR was the method, and the copy in TCRdb shows in-frame clones only, minus some. The sample includes about half a million clones, nearly 90% of them seen just once. Treatment given: 15 to 20 received Ad26.COV2.S at low or high dose, single or two shots; several received placebo; per-sample allocation not given. Specimen acquisition occurred on day 63 following the initial vaccine or placebo injection. Boston provided a donor who was an adult aged 18-55 years. The clonotype was recovered from a person between 18 and 65 years old who received the Ad26.COV2.S COVID-19 vaccine or a placebo. This chain joins TRBV28 and TRBJ2-3; TRBD2 agrees at 13 bases. This sample comprised peripheral blood, obtained in a trial of Ad26.COV2.S vaccine versus placebo. The CDR3 sequence: CASSPERLAGGPDTQYF. Here the CDR3 DNA reads TGTGCCAGCAGTCCGGAGCGACTAGCGGGAGGTCCAGATACGCAGTATTTT.